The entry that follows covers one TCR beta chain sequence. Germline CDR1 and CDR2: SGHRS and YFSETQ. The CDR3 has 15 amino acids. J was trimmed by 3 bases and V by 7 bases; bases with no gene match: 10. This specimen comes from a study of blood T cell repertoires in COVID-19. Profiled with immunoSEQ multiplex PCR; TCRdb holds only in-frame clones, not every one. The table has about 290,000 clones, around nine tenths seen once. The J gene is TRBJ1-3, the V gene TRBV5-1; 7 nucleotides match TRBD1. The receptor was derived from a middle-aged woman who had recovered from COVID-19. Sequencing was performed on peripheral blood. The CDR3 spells CASGSGGMLGNTIYF. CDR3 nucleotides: TGCGCCAGCGGATCAGGGGGAATGCTTGGAAACACCATATATTTT.